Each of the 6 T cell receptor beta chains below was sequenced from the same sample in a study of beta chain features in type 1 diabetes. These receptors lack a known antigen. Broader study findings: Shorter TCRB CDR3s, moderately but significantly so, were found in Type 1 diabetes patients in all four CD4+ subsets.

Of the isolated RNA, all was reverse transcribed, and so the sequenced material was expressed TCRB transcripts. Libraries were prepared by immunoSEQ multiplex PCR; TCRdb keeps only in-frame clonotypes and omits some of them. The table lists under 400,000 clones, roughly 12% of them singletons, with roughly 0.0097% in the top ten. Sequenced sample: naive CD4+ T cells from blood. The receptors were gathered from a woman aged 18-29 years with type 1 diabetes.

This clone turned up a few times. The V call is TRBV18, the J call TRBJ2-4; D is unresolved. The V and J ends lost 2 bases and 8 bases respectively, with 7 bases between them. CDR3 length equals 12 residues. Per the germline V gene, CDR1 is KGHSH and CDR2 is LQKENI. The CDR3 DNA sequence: TGTGCCAGCTCACCAGTGTCCGACATTCAGTACTTC. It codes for CASSPVSDIQYF.

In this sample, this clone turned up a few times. CDR3 amino acids: CASSPLSGEQYF. For the CDR3, the DNA is TGCGCCAGCAGCCCTCTTAGCGGCGAGCAGTACTTC. The V gene is TRBV4-1, the J gene TRBJ2-7, with a weak D call TRBD2 (6 bases). Per germline, CDR1 MGHRA and CDR2 YSYEKL. The CDR3 covers 12 residues. V lost 4 bases and J 6 bases, leaving 10 bases between the germline ends.

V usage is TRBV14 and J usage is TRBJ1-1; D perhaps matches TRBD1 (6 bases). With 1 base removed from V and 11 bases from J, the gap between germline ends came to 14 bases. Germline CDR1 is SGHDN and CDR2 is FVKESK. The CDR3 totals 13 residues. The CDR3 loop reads CASSQVMGHGAFF. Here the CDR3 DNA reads TGTGCCAGCAGCCAAGTCATGGGACACGGGGCTTTCTTT.

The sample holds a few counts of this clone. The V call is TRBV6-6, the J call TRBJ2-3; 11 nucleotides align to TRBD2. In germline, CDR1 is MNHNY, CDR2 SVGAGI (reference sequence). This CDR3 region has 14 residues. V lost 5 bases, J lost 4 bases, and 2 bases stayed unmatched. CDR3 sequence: CASSALAGADTQYF. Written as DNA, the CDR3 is TGTGCCAGCAGTGCACTAGCGGGGGCAGATACGCAGTATTTT.

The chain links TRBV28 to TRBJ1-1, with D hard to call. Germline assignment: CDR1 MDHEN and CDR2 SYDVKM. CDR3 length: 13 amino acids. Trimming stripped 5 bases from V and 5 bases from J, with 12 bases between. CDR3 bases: TGTGCCAGCAGTAGCCCCCGGTGGACTGAAGCTTTCTTT. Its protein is CASSSPRWTEAFF. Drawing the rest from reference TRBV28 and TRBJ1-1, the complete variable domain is DVKVTQSSRYLVKRTGEKVFLECVQDMDHENMFWYRQDPGLGLRLIYFSYDVKMKEKGDIPEGYSVSREKKERFSLILESASTNQTSMYLCASSSPRWTEAFFGQGTRLTVV.

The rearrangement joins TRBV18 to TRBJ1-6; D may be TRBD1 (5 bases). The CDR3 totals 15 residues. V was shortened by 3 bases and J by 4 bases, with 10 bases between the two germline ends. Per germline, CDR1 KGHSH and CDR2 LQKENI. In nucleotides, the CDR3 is TGTGCCAGCTCACCCTCGACAGCATATAATTCACCCCTCCACTTT. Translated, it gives CASSPSTAYNSPLHF. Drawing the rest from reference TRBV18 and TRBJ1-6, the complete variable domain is NAGVMQNPRHLVRRRGQEARLRCSPMKGHSHVYWYRQLPEEGLKFMVYLQKENIIDESGMPKERFSAEFPKEGPSILRIQQVVRGDSAAYFCASSPSTAYNSPLHFGNGTRLTVT.